This TCR beta chain was obtained from a study of blood T cell repertoires in COVID-19. Study-level information: The United States, Italy and Spain were the sources of the acute and convalescent COVID-19 samples. PBMCs, B-cell-depleted T cells, or T cells provided the cDNA or gDNA that made up the material.

Germline assignment: CDR1 SGHVS and CDR2 FQNEAQ. V gave up 5 bases and J gave up 5 bases, with 13 bases separating them. The CDR3 contains 13 residues. Authors' analysis steps: Researchers report that nucleated cell counts were estimated from reference gene primer amplification. Profiling relied on immunoSEQ multiplex PCR, and the TCRdb table lists in-frame clones only, not all of them. The V and J calls and clone size come from that table; D and trimming were worked out from the DNA. The repertoire holds about 54,000 clones, with around 83% as singletons. Sequenced input: peripheral blood. The chain couples TRBV7-8 to TRBJ2-7; D possibly corresponds to TRBD2 (6 bases). This clonotype was obtained from a human donor in a cohort sampled during active or convalescent COVID-19. The CDR3 here is CASSPALANEQYF. The CDR3 DNA sequence: TGTGCCAGCAGCCCGGCACTAGCTAACGAGCAGTACTTC.